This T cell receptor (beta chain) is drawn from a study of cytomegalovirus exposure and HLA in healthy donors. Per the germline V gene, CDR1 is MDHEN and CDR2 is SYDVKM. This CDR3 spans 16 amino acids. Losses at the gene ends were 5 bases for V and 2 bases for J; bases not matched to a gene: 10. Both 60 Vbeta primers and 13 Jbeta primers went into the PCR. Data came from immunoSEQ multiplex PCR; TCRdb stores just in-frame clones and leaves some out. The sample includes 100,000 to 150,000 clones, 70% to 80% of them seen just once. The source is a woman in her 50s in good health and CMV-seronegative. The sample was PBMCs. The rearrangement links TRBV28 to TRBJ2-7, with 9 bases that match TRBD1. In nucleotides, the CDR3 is TGTGCCAGCAGTGGGGGGATCCGGGACAGGGCCTACGAGCAGTACTTC. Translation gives CASSGGIRDRAYEQYF.